The 17 T cell receptor beta chains given below trace back to one sample, sequenced in a study of post-analysis software for immune sequencing data. Study-level points and caveats: Controls showed lower frequencies than patients for five or six TRBV segments, and TRBV5-6, TRBV5-1 and TRBV20-1 were among these.

The authors incorporated unique molecular identifiers into the TCR beta cDNA libraries. TCRdb reprocessed the PCR reads with MiXCR, giving one entry per CDR3 protein. Among a few hundred thousand distinct CDR3 sequences listed, roughly 34% were seen once. These receptors' antigens are unknown. Sequencing was done on a sample of blood. Receptor source: a girl between 2 and 17 years old with multiple sclerosis.

This chain connects TRBV3-1 to TRBJ1-4, with 8 bases matching TRBD1. J lost 4 bases, V lost 6 bases, and 1 base had no gene match. This CDR3 region has 13 residues. CDR1 LGHDT and CDR2 YNNKEL come from the germline V gene (reference sequence). CDR3 loop: CASRQGGNEKLFF. Here the CDR3 DNA reads TGTGCCAGCAGACAGGGGGGTAATGAAAAACTGTTTTTT.

The rearrangement joins TRBV4-1 to TRBJ1-5; tentative D call: TRBD1 (6 bases). Looked up from germline, CDR1 is MGHRA and CDR2 is YSYEKL. The V end lost 1 base, the J end lost 4 bases, and 11 bases lay between the germline ends. The CDR3 contains 15 residues. The CDR3 protein is CASSQGGGGNQPQHF. The CDR3 bases are TGCGCCAGCAGCCAAGGAGGAGGGGGGAATCAGCCCCAGCATTTT.

The rearrangement links TRBV6-5 to TRBJ1-1; 7 bases are shared with TRBD1. J gave up 4 bases and V 6 bases, and 5 bases lay outside the gene matches. CDR3 length equals 13 residues. Per germline, CDR1 MNHEY and CDR2 SVGAGI. CDR3 residues: CASRQGLGTEAFF. The CDR3 nucleotides are TGTGCCAGCAGACAGGGGCTGGGCACTGAAGCTTTCTTT.

This clonotype was detected a few times. V gene TRBV6-1 combines with J gene TRBJ2-4, with 9 bases fitting TRBD1. Near its end, the DNA agrees better with TRBJ2-7, so the J call may be wrong. The germline V gene has CDR1 MNHNS and CDR2 SASEGT. CDR3 length: 14 amino acids. CDR3: CASSTYDRGYEQYF. DNA for the CDR3: TGTGCCAGCAGTACATACGACAGGGGGTACGAGCAGTACTTC.

The genes are TRBV20-1 and TRBJ2-1; the D call may be TRBD1 or TRBD2 (5 bases each). Trimming stripped 5 bases from V and 3 bases from J, with 14 bases between. This CDR3 region has 14 residues. CDR1 and CDR2 from the germline V gene are DFQATT and SNEGSKA (reference sequence). CDR3 sequence (DNA): TGCAGTGCTCACAACCGGGACGTCTACAATGAGCAGTTCTTC. Translated, it gives CSAHNRDVYNEQFF.

The rearrangement links TRBV28 to TRBJ1-4; 9 positions match TRBD1. In germline, CDR1 is MDHEN, CDR2 SYDVKM. This CDR3 is built from 16 residues. Trimming took 5 bases from V and 8 from J; bases not matched to a gene: 12. In nucleotides, the CDR3 is TGTGCCAGCAGTCCCGGGGGACAGGGCAATAGGGAAAAACTGTTTTTT. Translating gives CASSPGGQGNREKLFF.

Comments on this clonotype: A junction boundary mismatches the germline segment, possibly from a read error. V usage is TRBV20-1 and J usage is TRBJ2-1; TRBD2 aligns across 8 bases. From germline, CDR1 is DFQATT and CDR2 SNEGSKA (reference sequence). This CDR3 region has 14 residues. CDR3 in amino acids: CSAITSGSYNGQFF. The CDR3 coding sequence is TGCAGTGCTATAACTAGCGGCTCCTACAATGGGCAGTTCTTC.

The genes are TRBV29-1 and TRBJ2-5, with D tentatively TRBD1 or TRBD2 (5 bases each). Germline V gives CDR1 SQVTM, CDR2 ANQGSEA. The CDR3 extends over 12 amino acids. Trimming removed 6 bases from V and 5 bases from J, with 13 bases in between. In DNA form, the CDR3 reads TGCAGCGTCGTCGGGGCCAGGGAGACCCAGTACTTC. Its translation is CSVVGARETQYF. The full variable domain, in which reference TRBV29-1 and TRBJ2-5 provide the parts outside the CDR3, is SAVISQKPSRDICQRGTSLTIQCQVDSQVTMMFWYRQQPGQSLTLIATANQGSEATYESGFVIDKFPISRPNLTFSTLTVSNMSPEDSSIYLCSVVGARETQYFGPGTRLLVL.

The chain links TRBV12-3 or TRBV12-4 to TRBJ1-6; TRBD1 might be the D (6 bases). Deletions cut 3 bases from V and 7 bases from J, with 13 bases between. CDR3 length equals 15 residues. CDR3: CASSFGAGVNSPLHF. The DNA of the CDR3 is TGTGCCAGCAGTTTTGGGGCAGGGGTAAATTCACCCCTCCACTTT.

CDR3 sequence: CASSLAGGLGLFF. CDR3 nucleotides: TGTGCCAGCAGCTTAGCAGGAGGGCTGGGACTGTTCTTC. This chain links TRBV7-6 with TRBJ2-1; D may be TRBD2 (6 bases). V gave up 0 bases and J gave up 15 bases, with 15 bases separating them. Germline V CDR1 and CDR2: SGHVS, FNYEAQ. This CDR3 spans 13 amino acids.

V is TRBV6-2 or TRBV6-3 and J is TRBJ2-1, with 10 bases lining up with TRBD2. The germline CDR1 and CDR2 sequences are MNHEY and SVGEGT. There are 15 residues in the CDR3. Unmatched junction bases numbered 9, after V lost 6 bases and J lost 7 bases. CDR3 region: CASRVSGGPRNEQFF. The CDR3 nucleotides are TGTGCCAGCAGGGTTAGCGGGGGGCCCCGGAATGAGCAGTTCTTC.

This chain joins TRBV12-3 or TRBV12-4 and TRBJ1-5, with D perhaps TRBD1 (5 bases). V was shortened by 2 bases and J by 3 bases, with 11 bases between the two germline ends. There are 15 residues in the CDR3. The CDR3 protein is CASSLSRGNNQPQHF. The CDR3 DNA follows: TGTGCCAGCAGTTTAAGTCGGGGGAACAATCAGCCCCAGCATTTT.

The J gene is TRBJ2-5, the V gene TRBV3-1; 15 nucleotides match TRBD2. The CDR3 runs 17 residues. Germline trimming cut 5 bases from V and 4 bases from J; bases unmatched to any gene: 8. Per germline, CDR1 LGHDT and CDR2 YNNKEL (reference sequence). CDR3 protein: CASSSGTSGGIRETQYF. CDR3 coding DNA: TGTGCCAGCAGCTCAGGGACTAGCGGGGGGATTCGAGAGACCCAGTACTTC.

The chain combines TRBV6-1 with TRBJ1-1, with 9 positions matching TRBD1. Losses at the gene ends were 10 bases for V and 0 bases for J; bases not matched to a gene: 6. This CDR3 is 14 amino acids long. Germline V lookup: CDR1 MNHNS, CDR2 SASEGT. CDR3 sequence reads: CATRQGGMNTEAFF. DNA of the CDR3: TGTGCCACTCGACAGGGGGGGATGAACACTGAAGCTTTCTTT.

The J gene is TRBJ1-5, the V gene TRBV20-1; 9 bases align to TRBD1. Per germline, CDR1 DFQATT and CDR2 SNEGSKA (reference sequence). V gave up 4 bases and J gave up 6 bases; unmatched junction bases: 7. The CDR3 length is 14 residues. The CDR3 DNA sequence: TGCAGTGCTACCAGGGGGACAGGGTTTCAGCCCCAGCATTTT. This codes for CSATRGTGFQPQHF.

The chain links TRBV6-1 to TRBJ2-1; D gene unclear. Trimming removed 2 bases at V and 5 bases at J, with 10 bases between. CDR1 and CDR2 (germline): MNHNS, SASEGT. The CDR3 contains 14 residues. The CDR3 loop is CASSENTPNNEQFF. The CDR3 DNA reads TGTGCCAGCAGTGAAAATACACCTAACAATGAGCAGTTCTTC.

This clonotype was detected only a few times. The chain uses TRBV29-1 and TRBJ1-2, with D perhaps matching TRBD1 (5 bases). Germline assignment: CDR1 SQVTM and CDR2 ANQGSEA. The V end lost 4 bases, the J end lost 8 bases, and 17 bases lay between the germline ends. This CDR3 contains 13 residues. CDR3 region: CSVGWTPIEGYTF. The CDR3 coding sequence is TGCAGCGTTGGCTGGACACCCATTGAGGGCTACACCTTC. Together with reference TRBV29-1 and TRBJ1-2, the CDR3 gives the full variable domain: SAVISQKPSRDICQRGTSLTIQCQVDSQVTMMFWYRQQPGQSLTLIATANQGSEATYESGFVIDKFPISRPNLTFSTLTVSNMSPEDSSIYLCSVGWTPIEGYTFGSGTRLTVV.